A single sample is the source of the 24 T cell receptor beta chains below, sequenced in a study of neurological immune-mediated disorders. A single record per CDR3 protein comes from TCRdb applying MiXCR to the 5' RACE reads. The table shows about 66,000 distinct CDR3 sequences, with around 3.7% occurring only once. Sequencing input: PBMCs. The receptor set was obtained from a man between 35 and 55 years old with multiple sclerosis.

This clonotype was found many times. The chain uses TRBV20-1 and TRBJ2-5; D is tentatively TRBD1 or TRBD2 (5 bases each). The CDR3 is 14 amino acids. The V and J ends lost 6 bases and 5 bases respectively, with 19 bases between them. Germline V gives CDR1 DFQATT, CDR2 SNEGSKA (reference sequence). CDR3 sequence (DNA): TGCAGTGCCACCATCCGGGACCTTGGGGAGACCCAGTACTTC. It specifies CSATIRDLGETQYF.

This clonotype appeared many times. The chain combines TRBV20-1 with TRBJ2-3; 10 nucleotides line up with TRBD2. Germline CDR1 is DFQATT and CDR2 is SNEGSKA (reference sequence). The CDR3 is 15 amino acids. V lost 5 bases, J lost 2 bases, and 7 bases stayed unmatched. The CDR3 region is CSASPSGGVTDTQYF. The CDR3 nucleotides are TGCAGTGCTTCCCCAAGCGGGGGGGTCACAGATACGCAGTATTTT.

This clonotype came up a few times. The gene calls are TRBV7-6 and TRBJ2-1; D may be TRBD2 (6 bases). Germline V gene sequence: CDR1 SGHVS, CDR2 FNYEAQ. V shed 3 bases and J shed 5 bases, with 8 bases lying between them. CDR3 length: 13 amino acids. The CDR3 nucleotides are TGTGCCAGCAGCTTCGGGGGAAACAATGAGCAGTTCTTC. Amino acids: CASSFGGNNEQFF.

This clonotype was picked up many times. V gene TRBV5-1 combines with J gene TRBJ2-7; 7 positions match TRBD2. CDR3 size: 14 residues. V lost 7 bases, J lost 7 bases, and 14 bases stayed unmatched. Per the germline V gene, CDR1 is SGHRS and CDR2 is YFSETQ. The CDR3 sequence is CASRARSGNGEQYF. CDR3 nucleotides: TGCGCCAGCCGGGCTAGAAGCGGGAATGGAGAGCAGTACTTC.

The J gene is TRBJ1-1, the V gene TRBV10-3; TRBD1 is a possible D gene (5 bases). Trimming stripped 0 bases from V and 4 bases from J, with 12 bases between. Germline-derived CDR1 and CDR2 are ENHRY and SYGVKD. The CDR3 is made up of 15 amino acids. In DNA, the CDR3 is TGTGCCATCAGTGAGTCAGGAGGGGTAGGCACTGAAGCTTTCTTT. Translating it yields CAISESGGVGTEAFF.

V is TRBV20-1 and J is TRBJ2-2; D remains unclear. The CDR3 is 12 residues long. CDR1 is DFQATT, CDR2 SNEGSKA, per germline (reference sequence). Between the trimmed V and J ends, which lost 2 bases and 6 bases, there was a span of 7 bases. CDR3 region: CSARNRAGELFF. DNA for the CDR3: TGCAGTGCTAGAAATCGCGCCGGGGAGCTGTTTTTT.

This clonotype rates as medium-sized (0.01 to 0.1%). The V and J genes are TRBV24-1 and TRBJ1-1; TRBD1 is a possible D gene (6 bases). The CDR3 length is 15 residues. V was cut by 4 bases and J by 1 base, with 12 bases left in between. Germline CDR1 reads KGHDR; CDR2 reads SFDVKD. Here the CDR3 DNA reads TGTGCCACCAGTGAACAGGGAAGGCGGAACACTGAAGCTTTCTTT. Translation gives CATSEQGRRNTEAFF.

This clonotype was observed many times. This sequence joins TRBV5-5 and TRBJ2-3; D is unclear. There are 16 residues in the CDR3. V gave up 0 bases and J gave up 0 bases, with 11 bases separating them. From germline, CDR1 is SGHKS and CDR2 YYEKEE (reference sequence). CDR3 nucleotide sequence: TGTGCCAGCAGCTTGGGGGTAGTGTCTAGCACAGATACGCAGTATTTT. Amino acids: CASSLGVVSSTDTQYF.

This clonotype was picked up many times. The V call is TRBV5-1, the J call TRBJ2-1; unclear D gene. Germline-derived CDR1 and CDR2 are SGHRS and YFSETQ. V gave up 6 bases and J gave up 0 bases, with 10 bases separating them. The CDR3 loop spans 14 amino acids. CDR3 DNA: TGCGCCAGCAACGGCGGAGACTCCTACAATGAGCAGTTCTTC. This gives the protein CASNGGDSYNEQFF.

Many counts were recorded for this clonotype. CDR3 in DNA: TGTGCCAGCAGCTTACTTCCTAGCGGGAGAACAGATACGCAGTATTTT. This encodes CASSLLPSGRTDTQYF. The V call is TRBV7-6, the J call TRBJ2-3; 10 bases map to TRBD2. Per germline, CDR1 SGHVS and CDR2 FNYEAQ. V shed 2 bases and J 3 bases; nucleotides not matched to a gene: 5. This CDR3 contains 16 residues. The whole variable domain, remainder taken from reference TRBV7-6 and TRBJ2-3, is GAGVSQSPRYKVTKRGQDVALRCDPISGHVSLYWYRQALGQGPEFLTYFNYEAQQDKSGLPNDRFSAERPEGSISTLTIQRTEQRDSAMYRCASSLLPSGRTDTQYFGPGTRLTVL.

This clonotype was counted at least ten times. This sequence joins TRBV10-3 and TRBJ1-1; the D gene is possibly TRBD1 (6 bases). This CDR3 contains 14 residues. Germline V gene lookup returns CDR1 ENHRY and CDR2 SYGVKD. V was trimmed by 0 bases and J by 12 bases, leaving 17 bases between them. The CDR3 bases are TGTGCCATCAGTGAGTCGAGTGTTCCAGGGGAACCTTTCTTT. Protein product: CAISESSVPGEPFF.

This clonotype was counted ten times or more. V is TRBV5-1 and J is TRBJ1-1; perhaps TRBD1 as D (5 bases). The length of the CDR3 is 14 residues. Trimming pared 3 bases from V and 1 base from J, leaving 10 bases between. Germline V CDR1 and CDR2: SGHRS, YFSETQ. Here the CDR3 DNA reads TGCGCCAGCAGCTCTCAGACAGAGAACACTGAAGCTTTCTTT. As protein: CASSSQTENTEAFF.

In its sample, this clonotype was seen many times. The chain employs TRBV5-1 and TRBJ2-5; 13 bases fit TRBD2. The CDR3 spans 16 residues. The J segment lost 3 bases and the V segment lost 4 bases, leaving 6 bases of the junction unmatched. Per the germline V gene, CDR1 is SGHRS and CDR2 is YFSETQ. Here the CDR3 DNA reads TGCGCCAGCAGCGTCGCCGGGACTAGCGGGGAAGAGACCCAGTACTTC. This codes for CASSVAGTSGEETQYF.

The sample holds many counts of this clonotype. This chain connects TRBV2 to TRBJ2-7; TRBD1 is a possible D gene (6 bases). This CDR3 contains 14 residues. Germline V gives CDR1 SNHLY, CDR2 FYNNEI. The germline V and J ends were trimmed by 4 bases and 4 bases, with 14 bases remaining between them. CDR3 sequence: CASSVGRGGYEQYF. In DNA form, the CDR3 reads TGTGCCAGCAGTGTTGGCAGGGGCGGATACGAGCAGTACTTC.

This clonotype was observed many times. V and J are TRBV10-1 and TRBJ2-3; D perhaps matches TRBD2 (6 bases). CDR1 is WNHNN, CDR2 SYGVQD, per germline (reference sequence). This CDR3 is built from 15 residues. The ends were cut back, 6 bases at V and 2 bases at J, with 15 bases in the middle. Written as DNA, the CDR3 is TGCGCCAGCAGGGCGGGACTCCTCGACACAGATACGCAGTATTTT. It encodes CASRAGLLDTDTQYF.

This clonotype was counted many times. The V and J genes are TRBV20-1 and TRBJ1-1, with 7 positions matching TRBD1. In germline, CDR1 is DFQATT, CDR2 SNEGSKA (reference sequence). The CDR3 contains 16 residues. J was trimmed by 3 bases and V by 6 bases; bases with no gene match: 16. The CDR3 nucleotides are TGCAGTGCCGGGGCGACAGGGCGGGTCAGTTACACTGAAGCTTTCTTT. It is translated as CSAGATGRVSYTEAFF.

The chain recombines TRBV10-1 with TRBJ1-3; no reliable D call. Germline V gene lookup returns CDR1 WNHNN and CDR2 SYGVQD (reference sequence). This CDR3 has 16 amino acids. Deletions cut 0 bases from V and 0 bases from J, with 9 bases between. The CDR3: CASSESPGSSGNTIYF. Written as DNA, the CDR3 is TGCGCCAGCAGTGAGTCCCCGGGATCCTCTGGAAACACCATATATTTT.

In its sample, this clonotype was seen many times. The chain combines TRBV4-1 with TRBJ2-7, with D unclear. Trimming removed 0 bases from V and 3 bases from J, with 6 bases in between. Germline-derived CDR1 and CDR2 are MGHRA and YSYEKL. The length of the CDR3 is 13 residues. The CDR3, as DNA: TGCGCCAGCAGCCAAGAACCGGACTACGAGCAGTACTTC. This codes for CASSQEPDYEQYF.

This clonotype was found many times. This sequence joins TRBV20-1 and TRBJ2-2; D perhaps matches TRBD2 (6 bases). This CDR3 spans 13 amino acids. Per the germline V gene, CDR1 is DFQATT and CDR2 is SNEGSKA (reference sequence). The germline V and J ends were trimmed by 7 bases and 1 base, with 10 bases remaining between them. The CDR3 reads CSVAGGNTGELFF. CDR3 bases: TGCAGTGTCGCCGGGGGGAACACCGGGGAGCTGTTTTTT.

The chain couples TRBV10-3 to TRBJ2-7; D may be TRBD1 or TRBD2 (5 bases each). Germline V gene sequence: CDR1 ENHRY, CDR2 SYGVKD. CDR3 size: 12 residues. The CDR3 coding sequence is TGTGACTACGGGGCATCATCCTACGAGCAGTACTTC. Protein sequence: CDYGASSYEQYF.

This clonotype appeared many times. The chain employs TRBV3-1 and TRBJ2-1; TRBD2 might be the D (6 bases). Trimming shortened V by 7 bases and J by 0 bases, and 13 bases separated the two germline ends. The CDR3 sequence is 15 residues long. The V gene's germline CDR1 is LGHDT and CDR2 YNNKEL (reference sequence). The CDR3 protein is CASTPQEGSYNEQFF. The DNA for the CDR3 is TGTGCCAGCACCCCCCAGGAGGGCTCCTACAATGAGCAGTTCTTC.

This clonotype was counted many times. The chain carries TRBV24-1 and TRBJ1-1, with D unclear. The V gene's germline CDR1 is KGHDR and CDR2 SFDVKD. The CDR3 contains 13 residues. The V and J ends lost 2 bases and 3 bases respectively, with 6 bases between them. For the CDR3, the DNA is TGTGCCACCAGTGATTATAAGGACACTGAAGCTTTCTTT. The encoded protein is CATSDYKDTEAFF.

This clonotype has ten or more counts. The chain couples TRBV5-1 to TRBJ1-2; the match to TRBD1 covers 8 bases. The CDR3 covers 14 residues. Germline lookup yields CDR1 SGHRS and CDR2 YFSETQ. V shed 4 bases, J shed 3 bases, and the junction held 5 bases outside the gene matches. CDR3 in DNA: TGCGCCAGCAGCCCTACAGGGGGAGACTATGGCTACACCTTC. It codes for CASSPTGGDYGYTF. Complete variable domain (other parts from reference TRBV5-1 and TRBJ1-2): KAGVTQTPRYLIKTRGQQVTLSCSPISGHRSVSWYQQTPGQGLQFLFEYFSETQRNKGNFPGRFSGRQFSNSRSEMNVSTLELGDSALYLCASSPTGGDYGYTFGSGTRLTVV.

This clonotype was detected a few times. V is TRBV27 and J is TRBJ2-3, with D unresolved. The CDR3 is 12 residues long. Germline-derived CDR1 and CDR2 are MNHEY and SMNVEV (reference sequence). Trimming took off 3 bases at V and 6 bases at J, with 7 bases between the two ends. In DNA, the CDR3 is TGTGCCAGCAGTTTTCCCGGTGATACGCAGTATTTT. Amino acids: CASSFPGDTQYF.